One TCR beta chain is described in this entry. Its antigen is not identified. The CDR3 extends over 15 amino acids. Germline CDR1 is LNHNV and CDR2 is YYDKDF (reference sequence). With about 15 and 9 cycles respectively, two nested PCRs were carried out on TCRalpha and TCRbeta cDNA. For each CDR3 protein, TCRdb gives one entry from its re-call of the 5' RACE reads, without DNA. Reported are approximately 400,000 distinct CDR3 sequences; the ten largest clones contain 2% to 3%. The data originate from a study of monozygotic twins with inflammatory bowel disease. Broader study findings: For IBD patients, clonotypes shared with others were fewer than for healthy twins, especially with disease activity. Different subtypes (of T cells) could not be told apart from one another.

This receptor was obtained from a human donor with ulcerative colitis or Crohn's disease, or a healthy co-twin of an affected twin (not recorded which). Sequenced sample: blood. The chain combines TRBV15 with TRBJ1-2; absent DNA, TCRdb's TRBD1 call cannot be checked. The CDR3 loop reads CATSRVTGRFDGYTF. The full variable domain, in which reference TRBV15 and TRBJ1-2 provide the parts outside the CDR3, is DAMVIQNPRYQVTQFGKPVTLSCSQTLNHNVMYWYQQKSSQAPKLLFHYYDKDFNNEADTPDNFQSRRPNTSFCFLDIRSPGLGDTAMYLCATSRVTGRFDGYTFGSGTRLTVV.